The source of this TCR beta chain is a study of regulatory T cells in long-lasting Graves disease. Points from the study as a whole: Favoring TRBV28, TRBJ1-2 and TRBJ2-5 was a feature seen in persistent disease. Persistent Graves' patients showed less TCR diversity than newly diagnosed ones.

As to time point: persistent/refractory GD, antithyroid drugs over 5 years with positive TRAb. Extracted PBMC RNA gave rise to the TCR library. Graves' disease diagnoses followed American Thyroid Association guidelines. CDR1 is GTSNPN and CDR2 is SVGIG in the germline V gene (reference sequence). After removal of 3 bases from V and 9 bases from J, the junction contained 10 bases not matched to a gene. The CDR3 totals 15 residues. For this clonotype: What it recognizes is unknown.

Sequencing libraries for TCR beta were prepared with iRepertoire HTBI primers and Arm-PCR of CDR3 regions. A single record per CDR3 protein comes from TCRdb applying MiXCR to the multiplex PCR reads. Of over 350,000 distinct CDR3 sequences detected, around 20% appear once; the ten largest clones hold more than 20%. The rearrangement uses TRBV30 and TRBJ2-1, with 11 bases fitting TRBD2. The source was peripheral blood mononuclear cells (PBMCs), collected when the disease was refractory, from a patient treated with antithyroid drugs. The TCR was taken from a female donor with Graves disease. The CDR3 DNA reads as TGTGCCTGGAGGAGGGGGACTAGCGGCCAGGGTGAGCAGTTCTTC. Translation gives CAWRRGTSGQGEQFF.